The 5 T cell receptor beta chains reported below all come from one sample, sequenced in a study of Graves' ophthalmopathy and Graves' hyperthyroidism. Amplification targeted the TCR beta CDR3 regions, with RNA transcripts as the source material. RT-PCR in the first round used HTBI primers; a second-round multiplex PCR followed. TCRdb analysed the multiplex PCR reads with MiXCR anew, one entry per CDR3 protein. The sample has a few hundred thousand distinct CDR3 sequences, 15% seen once. Input material: peripheral blood. The receptors originated from a woman aged 18-29 years with stable Graves' hyperthyroidism.

In this sample, this clonotype turned up many times. V and J are TRBV9 and TRBJ1-6; D gene ambiguous. CDR1 and CDR2 (germline): SGDLS, YYNGEE. The CDR3 runs 15 residues. V gave up 0 bases and J gave up 5 bases, with 9 bases separating them. CDR3 DNA sequence: TGTGCCAGCAGCGTAGCCGGCGGCAATAATTCACCCCTCCACTTT. Its translation: CASSVAGGNNSPLHF.

This clonotype was picked up many times. The V gene is TRBV6-5, the J gene TRBJ1-1; D gene ambiguous. Per the germline V gene, CDR1 is MNHEY and CDR2 is SVGAGI. The CDR3 extends over 15 amino acids. Trimming removed 1 base from V and 1 base from J, with 10 bases in between. In DNA form, the CDR3 reads TGTGCCAGCAGTTACTTGGGGTGGTGGAACACTGAAGCTTTCTTT. Residues: CASSYLGWWNTEAFF.

About this clonotype itself: One end of the junction fails to match germline, which may point to a read error. The chain uses TRBV6-1 and TRBJ2-5; TRBD2 aligns across 8 bases. The CDR3 extends over 13 amino acids. The germline CDR1 and CDR2 sequences are MNHNS and SASEGT. The CDR3 here is CASSRPGGETQHF. The CDR3 DNA reads as TGTGCCAGCAGTCGACCGGGGGGGGAGACCCAGCACTTC.

The chain carries TRBV6-2 or TRBV6-3 and TRBJ2-2; TRBD2 is a possible D gene (5 bases). CDR3 length: 14 residues. The germline V gene has CDR1 MNHEY and CDR2 SVGEGT. The CDR3 DNA reads as TGTCGGGATACAGTGGCCCCAGTCAGCGGGGAGCTGTTTTTT. It encodes CRDTVAPVSGELFF.

In this sample, this clonotype turned up many times. This chain links TRBV7-2 with TRBJ2-7; 7 nucleotides line up with TRBD1. CDR1 SGHTA and CDR2 FQGNSA come from the germline V gene. The CDR3 extends over 18 amino acids. Trimming took 5 bases from V and 0 from J; bases not matched to a gene: 16. CDR3: CASSPHYPTGPDSYEQYF. CDR3 in DNA: TGTGCCAGCAGCCCGCATTACCCGACAGGGCCTGACTCCTACGAGCAGTACTTC.